Reported below is one T cell receptor beta chain. When the RNA was reverse transcribed, random hexamers were used with an input of about 0.5 to 1 ug. One entry per CDR3 protein, called by TCRdb with MiXCR from the immunoSEQ multiplex PCR reads. The sample has approximately 130,000 distinct CDR3 sequences, roughly 92% seen once. The record originates from a study of CD8 T cells in Susac syndrome. The sequenced target, TCR beta, came from blood CD8+ and CD4+ T cells. V was pared by 3 bases and J by 4 bases, with 14 bases of the junction left unmatched. This CDR3 is built from 19 residues. Germline V gives CDR1 SGDLS, CDR2 YYNGEE.

Sequenced: CD4+ T cells from PBMCs. The rearrangement joins TRBV9 to TRBJ2-5; TRBD2 agrees at 14 bases. The receptor was derived from a human donor in good health. The CDR3 sequence: CASSARPGLAGDLSETQYF. In DNA form, the CDR3 reads TGTGCCAGCAGCGCCAGACCGGGACTAGCGGGAGATCTATCAGAGACCCAGTACTTC.